This T cell receptor (beta chain) was identified during a study of blood T cell repertoires in COVID-19 (TCRdb year 2020). Concerning the study at large: Samples from collaborators originated in the United States, Italy and Spain and spanned both the acute and convalescent phases of COVID-19. Samples came from the ongoing ImmuneRACE study (first 160 participants) plus 1,254 subjects from 6 global collaborators. Subjects who had been exposed to COVID-19, were actively infected with it, or had recovered from it provided the deeply sampled blood TCRbeta repertoires that made up the dataset. A de-identified subject ID, COVID-19 status, age in years and sex were almost always included in the sample metadata. The prospective study material was composed of cDNA or gDNA derived from T cells, B-cell-depleted T cells, or PBMCs. HLA class I and class II types, where available, came from metadata supplied by the sample provider rather than from assay-based typing. The repertoires were made available in a free public database intended to serve as a resource for research on the immune response to SARS-CoV-2.

Study-wide conclusions, independent of this receptor: How much clinical and demographic metadata was included differed by source and by participant, and the metadata was provided uncurated.

At the junction V is shortened by 6 bases and J by 2 bases, with 8 bases in between. Looking up the germline V gene (reference sequence) yields CDR1 LNHDA and CDR2 SQIVND. Spanning cysteine to phenylalanine, the CDR3 consists of 13 amino acids. Just CDR3 DNA is preserved here, 39 bases in frame from base 1. Regarding this clone: Its antigen target is currently unknown. No base-level quality is on record; no much larger clone is a single base apart.

Another Seattle source contributed samples from volunteer blood donors who had recovered from COVID-19. The collaborating institutions used their own protocols to collect whole blood in K2EDTA tubes. For TCRbeta analysis, collaborators shipped samples as frozen whole blood, isolated PBMCs, or DNA extracted from either of those sample types. TCRbeta CDR3 regions were amplified from genomic DNA using the immunoSEQ Assay, a bias-controlled multiplex PCR. Concerning the study's data processing: The number of nucleated cells in each sample was estimated by amplification of reference gene primers within the assay. To quantify the absolute abundance of each unique TCRbeta CDR3 rearrangement, sequence reads were collapsed and filtered. For each sample, productive Simpson clonality was calculated as the square root of Simpson's diversity index across productive rearrangements. Here the immuneACCESS table is served through TCRdb, limited to in-frame sequences with V and J called. Missing clones are a known gap in these copies; in checked studies unresolved V genes cover under half, and the rest lacks a known reason. The D gene and trimming were derived from the DNA, and the V and J assignments and clone size from that table. A total of more than 200,000 clones appear in this sample, approximately 80% of them only once. Roughly 1.4% of the sample comes from the top ten.

Here the chain combines TRBV19 and TRBJ2-1; the D gene is perhaps TRBD1, on 6 matching bases. The material sequenced was peripheral blood. This receptor was taken from a woman aged 40 to 49 who had recovered from COVID-19. CDR3 protein: CASSGQTYNEQFF. Here is the DNA: TGTGCCAGTAGCGGACAGACCTACAATGAGCAGTTCTTC.